This TCR beta chain came from a study of cytomegalovirus exposure and HLA in healthy donors. The germline gives CDR1 LNHDA, CDR2 SQIVND (reference sequence). The CDR3 sequence is 15 residues long. The V segment lost 3 bases and the J segment 4 bases; nucleotides outside the gene matches: 4. Broader study findings: The only immune exposure information that was available was CMV serostatus.

Researchers ran the PCR with 60 Vbeta and 13 Jbeta primers. Profiling relied on immunoSEQ multiplex PCR, and the TCRdb table lists in-frame clones only, not all of them. The repertoire holds 20,000 to 25,000 clones, with roughly 79% as singletons. With respect to this clone: What it binds is not known.

The sequencing input was PBMCs. This chain connects TRBV19 to TRBJ2-2, with 8 bases aligning to TRBD2. The TCR was taken from a male donor in good health and CMV-seronegative. CDR3 loop: CASSINGGGTGELFF. The CDR3 coding sequence is TGTGCCAGTAGTATTAACGGGGGGGGCACCGGGGAGCTGTTTTTT.